These 5 T cell receptor beta chains were all obtained from the same sample, sequenced in a study of regulatory T cells. Primers: 52 TRBV forward and 13 TRBJ reverse. TCRdb's copy holds only in-frame clones and misses some; the assay was immunoSEQ multiplex PCR. Of over 25,000 clones listed, about nine tenths were seen once; the top ten hold 1.5% to 1.7%. These TCRs are of unknown antigen specificity. General study results and limits: Hydrophobic residues at CDR3 positions 6 and 7 were enriched in conventional CD4+ T cells of CD3G-deficient patients.

The sample was conventional CD4+ T cells sorted from blood. Source of these receptors: a person between 18 and 30 years old with CD3G deficiency.

V and J are TRBV6-6 and TRBJ1-2; no clear D. V lost 6 bases, J lost 1 base, and 9 bases lay in between. The CDR3 length is 13 residues. Germline CDR1 MNHNY, CDR2 SVGAGI (reference sequence). In nucleotides, the CDR3 is TGTGCCAGCAGGACGGCGGGTAACTATGGCTACACCTTC. Translation: CASRTAGNYGYTF.

V is TRBV5-8 and J is TRBJ2-5; D is perhaps TRBD1 or TRBD2 (5 bases each). The ends were cut back, 5 bases at V and 3 bases at J, with 11 bases in the middle. This CDR3 spans 13 amino acids. CDR1 SGHTS and CDR2 YDEGEE come from the germline V gene. The CDR3 DNA reads TGTGCCAGCAGGGGGGTAGTGAAAGAGACCCAGTACTTC. Its protein is CASRGVVKETQYF.

J is TRBJ2-7 and V is TRBV28; D gene unclear. Per the germline V gene, CDR1 is MDHEN and CDR2 is SYDVKM. This CDR3 contains 15 residues. The V and J ends lost 3 bases and 8 bases respectively, with 20 bases between them. DNA of the CDR3: TGTGCCAGCAGTTTGGGCTTTTCTAGTCCCAGGAAGCAGTACTTC. It translates to CASSLGFSSPRKQYF.

The rearrangement joins TRBV5-1 to TRBJ2-7; D gene ambiguous. The CDR3 runs to 14 residues. CDR1 and CDR2 from the germline V gene are SGHRS and YFSETQ. Trimming cost V 1 base and J 1 base, with 9 bases left between them. Here the CDR3 reads CASSLTAGSYEQYF. Written as DNA, the CDR3 is TGCGCCAGCAGCTTGACCGCAGGATCCTACGAGCAGTACTTC.

The chain links TRBV7-3 to TRBJ2-1, with TRBD2 matching over 10 bases. The ends lost 8 bases at V and 9 bases at J; junction bases unmatched: 7. The CDR3 is 13 residues long. CDR1 SGHTA and CDR2 FQGTGA come from the germline V gene. The CDR3 coding sequence is TGTGCCAGCTCCAGGACTAGCGGTGGTGAGCAGTTCTTC. This codes for CASSRTSGGEQFF.